This TCR beta chain stems from a study of shared clonotypes between healthy human individuals (TCRdb year 2020). In the study overall: The cohort included a few men and a couple of women between 18 and 49 years of age. Between about 0.8 and 9 billion PBMCs per donor were obtained by leukapheresis. To estimate repertoire size and how much clonotypes are shared between individuals, the study performed deep sequencing of blood TCR repertoires from a handful of healthy adults. To increase sequencing depth and limit assay-specific biases, TCR repertoire library preparation and sequencing were carried out by different laboratories using diverse techniques. For each donor, CD4 naive and CD4 memory were each run on three plates, CD8 naive on two plates, and CD8 memory on one plate. Broad study findings and their caveats: Estimated clonotype richness was generally larger for naive than for memory subsets. Sampling was restricted to blood, and TCR repertoires in tissues likely differ from the TCR repertoires found in blood. Incomplete sequencing was indicated by rarefaction of sorted-subset datasets, despite the large sequencing depth. Pairwise subsampling led to the expectation that sequencing depth would affect the degree of clonotype sharing among donors. Higher generation probabilities were observed for clonotypes shared by all four sorted-subset donors than for non-shared clonotypes. The small number of donors limited the genetic and exposure-history diversity represented. Across a few donors, around 5.4% of naive CD4, 3% to 4% of naive CD8, roughly 2.3% of memory CD4, and roughly 0.4% of memory CD8 clonotypes were shared.

CD8 naive samples were CD45RO-negative cells positively selected for CCR7, giving a CD45RA+CCR7+ population that excluded TemRA cells. Donors were healthy HIV-negative adults with no recently reported acute infections or vaccinations. Every donor was a Caucasian adult residing in Nashville, Tennessee, USA. Blood was collected by leukapheresis, and PBMCs were isolated by Ficoll-Histopaque density gradient centrifugation and then cryopreserved in liquid nitrogen vapor phase. Purity and quantity of every magnetically sorted T cell population were checked by analytical flow cytometry. Genomic DNA was isolated from each sorted fraction and quantified by UV absorbance on a Nanodrop 2000c. Using the deep immunoSEQ assay, multiplex PCR amplified TCR CDR3 regions from genomic DNA. For each cell subset, the extracted genomic DNA was distributed evenly across all wells of several immunoSEQ 96-well plates, and each plate served as one replicate. For sorted subsets, approximately 210 ng of genomic DNA, equivalent to 25,000 to 35,000 T cell genomes, went into each replicate PCR. The purified libraries were quantified using a Qubit 3.0 fluorometer, sized with a Bioanalyzer 2100, and then quantified again using the KAPA Library Quantification kit. A separate single-read 150-cycle Illumina NextSeq 550 flow cell was used to sequence each immunoSEQ 96-well plate. The original methods were these. Because the immunoSEQ output held only junctional sequences and lacked quality scores, the filtering could not match the filtering applied to full-length reads. To assign V/J genes and CDR3, sequences were annotated against IMGT germline references using PyIR, a Python wrapper for IgBLAST v1.9. Any read was removed if the V/J assignment was weak (E-value above 1e-6), the CDR3 was missing, or the read contained stop codons, out-of-frame junctions, or ambiguous translated residues. V3J clonotypes were defined as sequences sharing the same inferred V gene, J gene, and CDR3 amino acid sequence. The percentage overlap between two repertoires was calculated by dividing the number of shared unique clonotypes by the size of the smaller repertoire. Repertoire richness was assessed with RTK rarefaction, the Chao1 estimator, and Recon v2.1 estimates of unobserved clonotypes. OLGA was used to compute generation probabilities for all TCRbeta clonotypes that the gDNA method yielded from a few donors. TCRdb carries this immuneACCESS record with in-frame sequences only. Its versions omit some clonotypes, under half of them owing to an unresolved V gene in the studies checked, with the rest unexplained. That table is the source of V, J and clone size, and D and trimming were worked out from the DNA. This sample gives around 2.1 million clones in total; about 92% of them show up just once. Under 2% of the sample belongs to the ten largest clones.

From its cysteine to its phenylalanine, the CDR3 spans 13 amino acids. The entry retains the CDR3 DNA only, 39 bases that are in frame from base 1. According to the germline V gene, CDR1 reads SQVTM and CDR2 reads ANQGSEA. Trimming takes 5 bases off V and 3 bases off J; junction bases not matched to a gene: 3. A word on this clone: There is no known antigen for this receptor. The input lacks base qualities; no much larger clone sits a single base away.

The sequence links TRBV29-1 to TRBJ1-2; 10 central bases correspond to TRBD1. This sequence originates from a man younger than 35 in good health. Some clones in this sample may be carry-over from other donors' samples. Source material: naive CD8+ T cells from PBMCs. Interpreted using the paper, the cell subset or site label stands for: CD45RA+CCR7+. DNA sequence: TGCAGCGTTCCCGGGACAGGGGACTATGGCTACACCTTC. This yields the protein CSVPGTGDYGYTF.